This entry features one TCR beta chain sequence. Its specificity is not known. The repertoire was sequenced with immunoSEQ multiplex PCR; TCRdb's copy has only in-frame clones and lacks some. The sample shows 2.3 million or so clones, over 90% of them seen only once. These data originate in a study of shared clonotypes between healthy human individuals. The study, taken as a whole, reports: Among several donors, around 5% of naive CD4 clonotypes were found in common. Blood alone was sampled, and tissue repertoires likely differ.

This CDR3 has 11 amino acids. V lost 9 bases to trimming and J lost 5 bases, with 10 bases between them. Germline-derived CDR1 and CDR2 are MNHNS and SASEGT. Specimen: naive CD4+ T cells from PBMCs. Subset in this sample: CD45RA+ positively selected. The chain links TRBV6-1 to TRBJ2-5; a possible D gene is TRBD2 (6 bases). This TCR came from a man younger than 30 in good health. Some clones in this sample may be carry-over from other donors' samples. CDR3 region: CARGGTETQYF. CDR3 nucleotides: TGTGCCAGAGGAGGGACCGAGACCCAGTACTTC.